Included here is one T cell receptor (beta chain) sequence, with context. What it recognizes is unknown. The CDR3 has 14 amino acids. V dropped 7 bases and J dropped 3 bases, with 14 bases sitting between them. CDR1 SGHRS and CDR2 YFSETQ come from the germline V gene. Data came from immunoSEQ multiplex PCR; TCRdb stores just in-frame clones and leaves some out. Of more than 95,000 clones listed, more than 85% were seen once; the top ten hold around 0.32%. The data were obtained in a study of OX40 agonist ivuxolimab in advanced cancers. Study findings and constraints: CD8+ T cells were the subset that, on average, had more expanded clones than CD4+.

The sequence was collected from an adult with an advanced solid tumor such as melanoma, head and neck, liver or kidney cancer. The material was CD4+ or CD8+ T cells sorted from blood, obtained in a trial of the OX40 agonist ivuxolimab. The rearrangement links TRBV5-1 to TRBJ2-1, with D maybe TRBD2 (5 bases). CDR3 sequence reads: CASGEGENYNEQFF. Written as DNA, the CDR3 is TGCGCCAGCGGAGAGGGTGAAAACTACAATGAGCAGTTCTTC.